These 18 T cell receptor beta chains share one sample of origin, sequenced in a study of OX40 agonist ivuxolimab in advanced cancers. Assay: immunoSEQ multiplex PCR; the TCRdb copy retains only in-frame clones and omits some. The sample consists of 84,000 or so clones, around 84% of them appearing once. The sample was CD4+ or CD8+ T cells sorted from blood, taken in a trial of the OX40 agonist ivuxolimab. Receptors were obtained from an adult with an advanced solid tumor such as melanoma, head and neck, liver or kidney cancer.

V is TRBV19 and J is TRBJ1-1, with TRBD1 matching 7 bases. CDR3 length: 15 residues. J lost 6 bases, V lost 5 bases, and 12 bases had no gene match. Germline CDR1 is LNHDA and CDR2 is SQIVND (reference sequence). CDR3 coding DNA: TGTGCCAGTAGTCACGGACAGGTTCGGGGCGCTGAAGCTTTCTTT. This translates into CASSHGQVRGAEAFF.

The chain has TRBV5-5 and TRBJ2-2; 7 bases align to TRBD1. From germline, CDR1 is SGHKS and CDR2 YYEKEE (reference sequence). V lost 0 bases, J lost 4 bases, and 9 bases stayed unmatched. The CDR3 is 17 amino acids. Written as DNA, the CDR3 is TGTGCCAGCAGCTTGGCCCCGACAGGGTGGGGCACCGGGGAGCTGTTTTTT. This sequence encodes CASSLAPTGWGTGELFF.

This chain uses TRBV7-8 with TRBJ1-2, with D possibly matching TRBD1 (5 bases). The CDR3 contains 14 residues. Trimming left V 5 bases short and J 8 bases short, with 18 bases between. The germline V gene encodes CDR1 SGHVS and CDR2 FQNEAQ. The CDR3 region is CASSAGLERGGYTF. Here the CDR3 DNA reads TGTGCCAGCAGCGCGGGCCTAGAAAGGGGAGGCTACACCTTC.

The chain joins TRBV10-3 to TRBJ2-3; no definite D call. This CDR3 contains 13 residues. The germline gives CDR1 ENHRY, CDR2 SYGVKD. V was trimmed by 8 bases and J by 6 bases, leaving 15 bases between them. CDR3 in amino acids: CAILWELLDTQYF. The CDR3 DNA reads TGTGCCATCCTATGGGAACTATTGGATACGCAGTATTTT.

V and J are TRBV7-3 and TRBJ2-5; 9 bases map to TRBD2. The germline gives CDR1 SGHTA, CDR2 FQGTGA. The CDR3 loop spans 14 amino acids. J was trimmed by 2 bases and V by 5 bases; bases with no gene match: 3. The DNA for the CDR3 is TGTGCCAGCAGCCTAGCGGGGAGGCAAGAGACCCAGTACTTC. This codes for CASSLAGRQETQYF. Complete variable domain (other parts from reference TRBV7-3 and TRBJ2-5): GAGVSQTPSNKVTEKGKYVELRCDPISGHTALYWYRQSLGQGPEFLIYFQGTGAADDSGLPNDRFFAVRPEGSVSTLKIQRTERGDSAVYLCASSLAGRQETQYFGPGTRLLVL.

The chain employs TRBV11-2 and TRBJ1-6; 7 nucleotides line up with TRBD1. V dropped 6 bases and J dropped 1; count of bases not matched to a gene: 3. The CDR3 runs 15 residues. Germline-derived CDR1 and CDR2 are SGHAT and FQNNGV. The CDR3 DNA is TGTGCCAGCAGTGAGGGGGCTTCCTATAATTCACCCCTCCACTTT. It yields the protein CASSEGASYNSPLHF.

This chain links TRBV25-1 with TRBJ1-6; D unclear. The CDR3 is 15 residues long. Per the germline V gene, CDR1 is MGHDK and CDR2 is SYGVNS. Trimming stripped 1 base from V and 8 bases from J, with 12 bases between. DNA for the CDR3: TGTGCCAGCAGTGAATGGAAGGCTGCAGATTCACCCCTCCACTTT. As protein: CASSEWKAADSPLHF.

This chain links TRBV19 with TRBJ2-4, with D unresolved. The CDR3 loop spans 13 amino acids. V was cut by 2 bases and J by 6 bases, with 8 bases left in between. Germline CDR1 is LNHDA and CDR2 is SQIVND (reference sequence). The chain's CDR3 is CASSINLPNIQYF. CDR3 bases: TGTGCCAGTAGTATAAACCTGCCAAACATTCAGTACTTC. Looking up the rest from reference TRBV19 and TRBJ2-4 gives the full variable domain: DGGITQSPKYLFRKEGQNVTLSCEQNLNHDAMYWYRQDPGQGLRLIYYSQIVNDFQKGDIAEGYSVSREKKESFPLTVTSAQKNPTAFYLCASSINLPNIQYFGAGTRLSVL.

The V gene is TRBV20-1, the J gene TRBJ1-2; D gene uncertain. Per germline, CDR1 DFQATT and CDR2 SNEGSKA (reference sequence). The germline V and J ends were trimmed by 2 bases and 2 bases, with 3 bases remaining between them. This CDR3 is 11 amino acids long. For the CDR3, the DNA is TGCAGTGCTAGACAGAACTATGGCTACACCTTC. Translating it yields CSARQNYGYTF.

The gene calls are TRBV6-5 and TRBJ1-5; D possibly corresponds to TRBD1 (6 bases). Trimming stripped 5 bases from V and 9 bases from J, with 11 bases between. The CDR3 sequence is 12 residues long. Germline assignment: CDR1 MNHEY and CDR2 SVGAGI. The DNA of the CDR3 is TGTGCCAGCAGTCCCGGGACACCGCCCCAGCATTTT. Translating gives CASSPGTPPQHF.

The chain couples TRBV28 to TRBJ1-2; D is unresolved. CDR3 length: 12 residues. V was trimmed by 2 bases and J by 3 bases, leaving 4 bases between them. In germline, CDR1 is MDHEN, CDR2 SYDVKM. CDR3 region: CASSLGYYGYTF. The CDR3 region has the DNA TGTGCCAGCAGTTTAGGGTACTATGGCTACACCTTC.

The chain is built from TRBV11-2 and TRBJ1-2, with D hard to call. The CDR3 loop spans 14 amino acids. Germline values: CDR1 SGHAT, CDR2 FQNNGV. V lost 5 bases to trimming and J lost 4 bases, with 14 bases between them. The CDR3 DNA reads as TGTGCCAGCAGCCCCCCGGTGTGGCCCTATGGCTACACCTTC. Its translation: CASSPPVWPYGYTF.

The chain links TRBV25-1 to TRBJ1-2; D is possibly TRBD1 (6 bases). Germline CDR1 MGHDK, CDR2 SYGVNS. V gave up 3 bases and J gave up 7 bases, with 9 bases separating them. The CDR3 contains 12 residues. CDR3 DNA sequence: TGTGCCAGCAGTGATTTCAGGGGTGGCTACACCTTC. It specifies CASSDFRGGYTF.

The rearrangement uses TRBV7-3 and TRBJ2-2; the match to TRBD2 covers 11 bases. The CDR3 is 17 amino acids. The V gene end was trimmed by 4 bases and the J gene end by 4 bases; junction bases not matched to a gene: 8. Germline lookup yields CDR1 SGHTA and CDR2 FQGTGA. CDR3 bases: TGTGCCAGCAGCTCACTAGCGGGGGCACCGTTCACCGGGGAGCTGTTTTTT. Amino acids: CASSSLAGAPFTGELFF.

The count of this clone is one. V gene TRBV7-9 combines with J gene TRBJ2-6; 7 nucleotides line up with TRBD2. This CDR3 region has 14 residues. CDR1 and CDR2 from the germline V gene are SEHNR and FQNEAQ (reference sequence). The V gene end was trimmed by 5 bases and the J gene end by 17 bases; junction bases not matched to a gene: 15. CDR3 DNA sequence: TGTGCCAGCAGCCGAGAAGGGGCCCGGGGGGTTATGACTTTC. Amino acids: CASSREGARGVMTF.

This clone was recorded once. CDR3: CASSHSTAHNYGYTF. In DNA form, the CDR3 reads TGCGCCAGCAGTCATAGCACAGCTCACAACTATGGCTACACCTTC. The V and J genes are TRBV23-1 and TRBJ1-2; D remains ambiguous. TRBV23-1 is an open reading frame, and its role is uncertain. V dropped 3 bases and J dropped 2 bases, with 13 bases sitting between them. The CDR3 has 15 residues.

The chain carries TRBV28 and TRBJ2-6; no clear D gene. The CDR3 has 17 amino acids. V was trimmed by 3 bases and J by 0 bases, leaving 12 bases between them. Germline CDR1 MDHEN, CDR2 SYDVKM. Written as DNA, the CDR3 is TGTGCCAGCAGTTTCACCCCGTCGGACTCTGGGGCCAACGTCCTGACTTTC. Amino acid sequence: CASSFTPSDSGANVLTF.

The chain couples TRBV5-4 to TRBJ2-3; D is undetermined. V was cut by 7 bases and J by 2 bases, with 8 bases left in between. CDR1 is SGHNT, CDR2 YYREEE, per germline (reference sequence). The CDR3 covers 12 residues. CDR3 bases: TGTGCCAGCGGCGTCCTCACAGATACGCAGTATTTT. Amino acids: CASGVLTDTQYF.